The source of this TCR beta chain is a study of cytomegalovirus exposure and HLA in healthy donors. Per the germline V gene, CDR1 is MDHEN and CDR2 is SYDVKM. There are 17 residues in the CDR3. Trimming took 2 bases from V and 4 from J; bases not matched to a gene: 11. 60 Vbeta and 13 Jbeta primers were used in PCR. Clones were sequenced by immunoSEQ multiplex PCR, and TCRdb holds only the in-frame ones, with some missing. The top ten clones hold under 1.1% of a sample with about 180,000 clones, around 82% of them seen once. Findings of the study overall: In vitro, three CMV-associated chains proved specific for CMV antigens. Association of a missense DCLRE1C variant with TCR beta V- and J-gene trimming was reported in a later analysis. Indistinguishable V segments such as TRBV6-2 and TRBV6-3 were excluded. A later analysis by the authors found several of the most significant clusters apparently linked to common viral pathogens.

About this clone itself: Its antigen remains unknown.

V usage is TRBV28 and J usage is TRBJ2-3; 8 bases agree with TRBD1. This clonotype originated in a man aged 30 to 39 in good health and CMV-seronegative. The sample taken for sequencing was PBMCs. This CDR3 reads CASSLPTLGTGADTQYF. The CDR3, as DNA: TGTGCCAGCAGTTTACCAACCCTCGGGACAGGCGCAGATACGCAGTATTTT.